The 5 T cell receptor beta chains below all came from one sample that was sequenced in a study of human T cells and chemical hapten exposure. TCRdb re-derived calls from the RACE reads in MiXCR, one entry per CDR3 protein. The sample carries 65,000 to 95,000 distinct CDR3 sequences, 5% to 8.5% recorded once. Time point defined: patch test 2, 6 weeks after DPC sensitization. Noted treatment: therapeutic diphenylcyclopropenone sensitization with weekly scalp DPC. The specimen comprised whole blood, sampled in connection with sensitization to the hapten diphenylcyclopropenone (DPC). The receptors here all came from a woman in her 30s with alopecia areata. Some clones in this sample may be carry-over from other donors' samples.

This clonotype came up many times. The V gene is TRBV5-1, the J gene TRBJ2-7, with D perhaps TRBD1 or TRBD2 (5 bases each). Germline V gives CDR1 SGHRS, CDR2 YFSETQ. The CDR3 spans 17 residues. The V gene lost 4 bases and the J gene lost 1 base, with 21 bases spanning the gap. The CDR3 is CASSLARSGTQSYEQYF. DNA for the CDR3: TGCGCCAGCAGCCTCGCCCGTTCCGGGACCCAATCCTACGAGCAGTACTTC.

The DNA for the CDR3 is TGCGCCAGCAGCTTGGAAGGGGCCTGGGCAGATACGCAGTATTTT. Protein sequence: CASSLEGAWADTQYF. The rearrangement uses TRBV5-1 and TRBJ2-3, with a weak D call TRBD1 (5 bases). The CDR3 runs 15 residues. The V end lost 0 bases, the J end lost 4 bases, and 12 bases lay between the germline ends. CDR1 and CDR2 from the germline V gene are SGHRS and YFSETQ.

This rearrangement joins TRBV18 to TRBJ2-5, with D perhaps TRBD1 (5 bases). Per germline, CDR1 KGHSH and CDR2 LQKENI. Trimming took off 1 base at V and 1 base at J, with 10 bases between the two ends. The CDR3 consists of 15 residues. CDR3 in DNA: TGTGCCAGCTCACCACTGCCCACAGGCCAAGAGACCCAGTACTTC. It yields the protein CASSPLPTGQETQYF.

This clonotype was seen many times. The chain is built from TRBV29-1 and TRBJ1-2; D remains unclear. CDR1 is SQVTM, CDR2 ANQGSEA, per germline. The CDR3 runs to 13 residues. Between the trimmed V and J ends, which lost 4 bases and 3 bases, there was a span of 12 bases. The CDR3 DNA reads TGCAGCGTTGTAGGATACGGGGACTATGGCTACACCTTC. Translated, it gives CSVVGYGDYGYTF.

The chain joins TRBV6-2 or TRBV6-3 to TRBJ2-1; 10 nucleotides align to TRBD2. After removal of 5 bases from V and 4 bases from J, the junction contained 5 bases not matched to a gene. The CDR3 sequence is 15 residues long. Germline loops: CDR1 MNHEY, CDR2 SVGEGT. The CDR3, as DNA: TGTGCCAGCAGTCGAAGGACTAGCGGTTACAATGAGCAGTTCTTC. It is translated as CASSRRTSGYNEQFF.